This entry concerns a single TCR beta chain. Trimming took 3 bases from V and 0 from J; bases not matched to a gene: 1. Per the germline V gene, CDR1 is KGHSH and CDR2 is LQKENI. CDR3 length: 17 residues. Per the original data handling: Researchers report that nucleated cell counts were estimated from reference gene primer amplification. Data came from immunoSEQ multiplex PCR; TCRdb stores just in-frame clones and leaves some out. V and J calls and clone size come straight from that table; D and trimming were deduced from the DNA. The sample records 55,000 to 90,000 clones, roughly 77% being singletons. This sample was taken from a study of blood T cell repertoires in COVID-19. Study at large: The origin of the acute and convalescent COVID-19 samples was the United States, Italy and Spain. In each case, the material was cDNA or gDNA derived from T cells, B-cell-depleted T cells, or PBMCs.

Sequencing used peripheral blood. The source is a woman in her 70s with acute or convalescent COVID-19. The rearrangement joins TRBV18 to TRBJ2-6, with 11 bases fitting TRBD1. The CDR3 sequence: CASSPGQGVSGANVLTF. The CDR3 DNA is TGTGCCAGCTCACCGGGACAGGGGGTCTCTGGGGCCAACGTCCTGACTTTC.